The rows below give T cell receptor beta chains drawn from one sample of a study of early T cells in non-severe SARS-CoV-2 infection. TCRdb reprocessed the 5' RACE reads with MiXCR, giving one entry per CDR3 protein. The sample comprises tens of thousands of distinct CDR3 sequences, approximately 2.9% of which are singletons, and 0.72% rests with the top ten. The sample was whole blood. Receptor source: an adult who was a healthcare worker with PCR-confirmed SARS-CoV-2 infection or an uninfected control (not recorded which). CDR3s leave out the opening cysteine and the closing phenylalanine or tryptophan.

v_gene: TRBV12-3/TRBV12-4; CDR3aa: ASSGRDGTNTIY
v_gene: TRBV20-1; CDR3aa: SAGSGGAYNEQF
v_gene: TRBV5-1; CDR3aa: ASSLEGNTEAF
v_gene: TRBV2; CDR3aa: ASKSPGQGATDTQY
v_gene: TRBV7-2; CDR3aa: ASSVSGGDTQY
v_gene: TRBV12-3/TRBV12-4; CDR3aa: ASSLAGRGPVDMRNEQF
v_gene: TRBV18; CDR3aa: ASSPVYGQGWNTEAF
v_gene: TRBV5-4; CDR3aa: ASSTRTGGAGELF
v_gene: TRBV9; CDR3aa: ASSAVGQGRHQPQH
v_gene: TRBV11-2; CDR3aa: ASSLVGLRNNSPLH
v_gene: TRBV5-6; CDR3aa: ASSFLGRDNSPLH
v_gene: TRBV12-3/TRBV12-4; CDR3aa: ASSLRSGKDGYT
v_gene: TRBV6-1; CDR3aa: ASFVTMHRAGTEAF
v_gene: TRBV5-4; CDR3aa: ASSLGGGANYNEQF
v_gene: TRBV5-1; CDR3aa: ASSLTGQGPLNTEAF
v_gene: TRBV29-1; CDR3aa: SVVTGEVRAF
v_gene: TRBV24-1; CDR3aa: ATSARWGHNEQF
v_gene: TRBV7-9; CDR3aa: ASSLVSTGTALFSTDTQY
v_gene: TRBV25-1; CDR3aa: ASTGRPKETQY
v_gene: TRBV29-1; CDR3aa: SVKRTVLDEKLF
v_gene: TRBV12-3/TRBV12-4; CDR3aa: ASSLRGLLAGGPNEQF
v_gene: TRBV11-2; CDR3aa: ASSLGRVYRGNAGELF
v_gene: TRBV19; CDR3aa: ASSMAQEPYGYT
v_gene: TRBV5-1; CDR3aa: ASSLEGAGGYT
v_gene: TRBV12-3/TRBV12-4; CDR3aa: ASSGRGTGVDTEAF
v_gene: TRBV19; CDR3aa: ASRSGQSITGELF
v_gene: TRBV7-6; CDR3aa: ASSLESSRFSATQY
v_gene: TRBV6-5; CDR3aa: ASSGQGRRSPLH
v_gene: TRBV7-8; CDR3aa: ASSGQGFTGELF
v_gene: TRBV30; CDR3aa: AWSVIASTDTQY
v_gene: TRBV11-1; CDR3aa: ASRKRTSGGTDTQY
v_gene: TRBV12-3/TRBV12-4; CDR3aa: ASSTRALSSYNEQF
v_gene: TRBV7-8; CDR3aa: ASSILSRGGNQPQH